This entry lists 8 T cell receptor beta chains sequenced from one sample in a study of T cells after somatic rescue of genetic block. Some clones are missing from TCRdb's copy, which holds only in-frame ones; the method was immunoSEQ multiplex PCR. The sample has some 12,000 clones; around 72% are singletons. Sequenced material: peripheral blood mononuclear cells (PBMCs). These receptors were collected from a boy between 10 and 17 years old.

The chain joins TRBV18 to TRBJ2-5; D gene uncertain. V was trimmed by 0 bases and J by 5 bases, leaving 4 bases between them. The CDR3 length is 12 residues. Germline CDR1 is KGHSH and CDR2 is LQKENI. DNA for the CDR3: TGTGCCAGCTCACCACCAGGGGAGACCCAGTACTTC. Translation gives CASSPPGETQYF.

This clone turned up a few times. The chain recombines TRBV7-6 with TRBJ1-1; no clear D gene. Per germline, CDR1 SGHVS and CDR2 FNYEAQ. V lost 2 bases, J lost 1 base, and 5 bases lay in between. The CDR3 runs to 13 residues. Written as DNA, the CDR3 is TGTGCCAGCAGCTTATCCAAGAACACTGAAGCTTTCTTT. Translating it yields CASSLSKNTEAFF.

This chain connects TRBV7-9 to TRBJ2-1, with TRBD2 matching over 9 bases. J lost 4 bases, V lost 3 bases, and 1 base had no gene match. Germline assignment: CDR1 SEHNR and CDR2 FQNEAQ (reference sequence). This CDR3 region has 14 residues. CDR3 loop: CASSFSGRYNEQFF. The CDR3 coding sequence is TGTGCCAGCAGCTTTAGCGGGAGATACAATGAGCAGTTCTTC.

The genes are TRBV4-1 and TRBJ2-3; either TRBD1 or TRBD2 may fit D (5 bases each). This CDR3 comprises 17 residues. Germline V gene sequence: CDR1 MGHRA, CDR2 YSYEKL. The ends were cut back, 0 bases at V and 0 bases at J, with 13 bases in the middle. In nucleotides, the CDR3 is TGCGCCAGCAGCCAAGATGGGGACGGCCCAAGCACAGATACGCAGTATTTT. This gives the protein CASSQDGDGPSTDTQYF.

The V gene is TRBV5-4, the J gene TRBJ2-3; 9 positions agree with TRBD2. This CDR3 region has 15 residues. Germline V gives CDR1 SGHNT, CDR2 YYREEE (reference sequence). V lost 4 bases, J lost 5 bases, and 8 bases stayed unmatched. The CDR3 bases are TGTGCCAGCAGCCCAGGACTAGCGAGTAAAGATACGCAGTATTTT. The encoded protein is CASSPGLASKDTQYF.

The V gene is TRBV5-1, the J gene TRBJ2-2; TRBD1 agrees at 10 bases. The CDR3 spans 15 residues. J was trimmed by 7 bases and V by 2 bases; bases with no gene match: 5. Germline values: CDR1 SGHRS, CDR2 YFSETQ. The CDR3 region has the DNA TGCGCCAGCAGCTTCCGGGACAGGGGTAACGGGGAGCTGTTTTTT. This sequence encodes CASSFRDRGNGELFF.

The V gene is TRBV28, the J gene TRBJ2-7; tentative D call: TRBD1 (5 bases). V was shortened by 3 bases and J by 6 bases, with 18 bases between the two germline ends. The length of the CDR3 is 15 residues. The germline V gene encodes CDR1 MDHEN and CDR2 SYDVKM. The CDR3 reads CASSFYRAGSGEQYF. As DNA, the CDR3 is TGTGCCAGCAGTTTTTATAGGGCAGGGTCGGGCGAGCAGTACTTC.

The chain couples TRBV5-1 to TRBJ1-5; D is undetermined. The CDR3 runs 14 residues. Trimming pared 4 bases from V and 6 bases from J, leaving 14 bases between. Per the germline V gene, CDR1 is SGHRS and CDR2 is YFSETQ. As DNA, the CDR3 is TGCGCCAGCAGCCCCGGTGGGCACGGTCAGCCCCAGCATTTT. Translating it yields CASSPGGHGQPQHF.